These 28 T cell receptor beta chains were sequenced from one sample in a study of blood T cells in healthy people across ages. Alongside a J-beta primer mix, a sample-barcoded 5' primer served in a second PCR lasting about 6 to 11 cycles. TCRdb re-derived calls from the 5' RACE reads in MiXCR, one entry per CDR3 protein. The data contain 450,000 to 700,000 distinct CDR3 sequences, roughly a quarter of them singletons. The sample taken for sequencing was blood. These receptors were taken from a woman in her 70s in good health.

This sequence joins TRBV5-6 and TRBJ2-5; D may be TRBD1 or TRBD2 (6 bases each). V was cut by 2 bases and J by 5 bases, with 13 bases left in between. The CDR3 length is 14 residues. Germline V gene data show CDR1 as SGHDT and CDR2 as YYEEEE. The CDR3 DNA reads as TGTGCCAGCAGCTTAGGGGGGCGAGACGAGACCCAGTACTTC. Protein: CASSLGGRDETQYF.

The gene calls are TRBV4-2 and TRBJ1-4; D possibly corresponds to TRBD1 (5 bases). CDR1 is LGHNA and CDR2 is YNFKEQ in the germline V gene. Trimming left V 1 base short and J 5 bases short, with 14 bases between. The CDR3 length is 16 residues. The CDR3 is CASSQGRSGGNEKLFF. Here the CDR3 DNA reads TGTGCCAGCAGCCAAGGAAGGTCCGGGGGGAATGAAAAACTGTTTTTT.

The chain combines TRBV27 with TRBJ2-1, with D maybe TRBD1 (6 bases). The end of the DNA aligns better with TRBJ2-7, so the J call may be wrong. This CDR3 has 15 amino acids. Looked up from germline, CDR1 is MNHEY and CDR2 is SMNVEV (reference sequence). CDR3 nucleotides: TGTGCCAGCAAAGTGGCCCTAGGGGGAGCCTACGAGCAGTACTTC. It specifies CASKVALGGAYEQYF.

This clonotype was observed a few times. Here the CDR3 reads CASSLSVRSSYEQYF. CDR3 DNA: TGTGCCAGCAGCCTGAGCGTCCGTAGCTCCTACGAGCAGTACTTC. The rearrangement joins TRBV3-1 to TRBJ2-7; D gene ambiguous. CDR1 LGHDT and CDR2 YNNKEL come from the germline V gene (reference sequence). V lost 4 bases and J lost 0, with 13 bases in between. There are 15 residues in the CDR3.

This clonotype has just a few counts. Germline is not matched at one junction end, which may reflect a read error. The chain is built from TRBV6-5 and TRBJ2-7, with a tentative D call TRBD1 (5 bases). CDR1 is MNHEY, CDR2 SVGAGI, per germline. The CDR3 length is 14 residues. In nucleotides, the CDR3 is TGTGCCAGCAGTTACCGGCGACAGTCATACGTGCAGTACTTC. Translation: CASSYRRQSYVQYF.

This clonotype was picked up a small number of times. J is TRBJ2-5 and V is TRBV4-2; D is perhaps TRBD1 or TRBD2 (5 bases each). Matching the DNA end better, TRBJ2-7 makes the J call doubtful. The CDR3 is made up of 16 amino acids. CDR1 is LGHNA and CDR2 is YNFKEQ in the germline V gene. The chain's CDR3 is CASSPELWEPGHEQYF. CDR3 DNA sequence: TGTGCCAGCAGCCCTGAGTTATGGGAACCGGGACACGAGCAGTACTTC.

This clonotype was seen more than once but under ten times. V usage is TRBV2 and J usage is TRBJ2-7, with D perhaps matching TRBD1 (5 bases). The germline CDR1 and CDR2 sequences are SNHLY and FYNNEI. The CDR3 is 12 residues long. Deletions cut 5 bases from V and 3 bases from J, with 8 bases between. CDR3 nucleotides: TGTGCCAGCAGTCGACAGATCTACGAGCAGTACTTC. This gives the protein CASSRQIYEQYF. Full variable domain (rest looked up from reference TRBV2 and TRBJ2-7): EPEVTQTPSHQVTQMGQEVILRCVPISNHLYFYWYRQILGQKVEFLVSFYNNEISEKSEIFDDQFSVERPDGSNFTLKIRSTKLEDSAMYFCASSRQIYEQYFGPGTRLTVT.

This clonotype occurred a few times. The chain is built from TRBV20-1 and TRBJ2-3; tentatively, D is TRBD2 (6 bases). Germline V lookup: CDR1 DFQATT, CDR2 SNEGSKA (reference sequence). Trimming took off 3 bases at V and 5 bases at J, with 15 bases between the two ends. The length of the CDR3 is 14 residues. For the CDR3, the DNA is TGCAGTGCTAGTAACATCGGAGGGAGAGATACGCAGTATTTT. It translates to CSASNIGGRDTQYF.

This clonotype was recorded a few times. The V gene is TRBV9, the J gene TRBJ2-3; 8 bases agree with TRBD2. Unmatched junction bases numbered 6, after V lost 0 bases and J lost 6 bases. This CDR3 has 15 amino acids. The germline CDR1 and CDR2 sequences are SGDLS and YYNGEE. CDR3 nucleotide sequence: TGTGCCAGCAGCGTAGCGGGGGGGTTCATGGATACGCAGTATTTT. This encodes CASSVAGGFMDTQYF.

The chain combines TRBV6-5 with TRBJ2-2, with 12 bases that match TRBD2. Germline CDR1 is MNHEY and CDR2 is SVGAGI. The CDR3 has 18 residues. V was pared by 0 bases and J by 0 bases, with 2 bases of the junction left unmatched. The CDR3 loop reads CASSYSASGGANTGELFF. In DNA form, the CDR3 reads TGTGCCAGCAGTTACTCGGCTAGCGGGGGGGCGAACACCGGGGAGCTGTTTTTT.

This clonotype was seen just once. This sequence joins TRBV7-3 and TRBJ1-2; no clear D. V was cut by 0 bases and J by 6 bases, with 8 bases left in between. In germline, CDR1 is SGHTA, CDR2 FQGTGA. The CDR3 runs to 13 residues. For the CDR3, the DNA is TGTGCCAGCAGCTTAACAACGGGCGATGGCTACACCTTC. Protein: CASSLTTGDGYTF.

This chain connects TRBV12-3 or TRBV12-4 to TRBJ2-5; 8 bases fit TRBD1. The CDR3 totals 14 residues. The V and J ends lost 5 bases and 3 bases, in that order; junction bases with no gene match: 5. The CDR3 loop is CASSLLTGEETQYF. The CDR3 DNA is TGTGCCAGCAGTCTATTGACAGGGGAAGAGACCCAGTACTTC.

V gene TRBV6-5 combines with J gene TRBJ2-5; D is undetermined. The J call may be incorrect, as the DNA end agrees better with TRBJ2-7. The CDR3 runs 13 residues. Germline V lookup: CDR1 MNHEY, CDR2 SVGAGI. The CDR3 is CASSKDGTYEQYF. CDR3 bases: TGTGCCAGCAGTAAAGACGGCACCTACGAGCAGTACTTC.

This clonotype was counted many times. V gene TRBV6-1 combines with J gene TRBJ2-6; TRBD1 matches 7 bases. Germline CDR1 and CDR2: MNHNS and SASEGT. J gave up 4 bases and V 6 bases, and 12 bases lay outside the gene matches. The CDR3 has 17 residues. This CDR3 reads CASRKGQIIIGANVLTF. CDR3 coding DNA: TGTGCCAGCAGGAAGGGACAGATTATTATAGGGGCCAACGTCCTGACTTTC.

This chain connects TRBV6-1 to TRBJ1-4, with TRBD1 identical over 9 bases. Germline V gene lookup returns CDR1 MNHNS and CDR2 SASEGT. CDR3 size: 18 residues. Trimming at V came to 4 bases and at J to 2 bases, leaving 11 bases not matched to a gene. CDR3 amino acids: CASSARPGQGATNEKLFF. The CDR3 DNA is TGTGCCAGCAGTGCCCGCCCGGGACAGGGAGCGACTAATGAAAAACTGTTTTTT.

This clonotype was counted between two and nine times. This chain uses TRBV20-1 with TRBJ2-5; TRBD1 matches 7 bases. Germline V CDR1 and CDR2: DFQATT, SNEGSKA (reference sequence). The CDR3 extends over 13 amino acids. J gave up 4 bases and V 6 bases, and 8 bases lay outside the gene matches. CDR3 sequence reads: CSAPTGVRETQYF. The CDR3 DNA is TGCAGTGCCCCCACAGGGGTGAGAGAGACCCAGTACTTC.

V gene TRBV20-1 combines with J gene TRBJ2-2; TRBD2 agrees at 8 bases. CDR1 DFQATT and CDR2 SNEGSKA come from the germline V gene (reference sequence). The CDR3 loop spans 14 amino acids. J was trimmed by 7 bases and V by 0 bases; bases with no gene match: 4. CDR3 DNA sequence: TGCAGTGCTAGAGAAACGGGGGGGGACGGGGAGCTGTTTTTT. Encoded protein: CSARETGGDGELFF.

This clonotype was observed many times. The chain uses TRBV29-1 and TRBJ1-4; no clear D. Trimming took 7 bases from V and 8 from J, leaving 8 bases between them. Germline CDR1 reads SQVTM; CDR2 reads ANQGSEA. CDR3 length: 10 residues. Here the CDR3 DNA reads TGCAGCGCCGGAGGGGAAAAACTGTTTTTT. This gives the protein CSAGGEKLFF.

This clonotype was picked up a small number of times. The genes are TRBV27 and TRBJ2-1; 7 bases agree with TRBD2. With the DNA end fitting TRBJ2-5 better, the J assignment may be wrong. This CDR3 comprises 17 residues. From germline, CDR1 is MNHEY and CDR2 SMNVEV (reference sequence). The CDR3, as DNA: TGTGCCAGCAGTCTAATCCCTAGTCTGGGCGGGGGAGAGACCCAGTACTTC. Its translation: CASSLIPSLGGGETQYF.

The chain is built from TRBV20-1 and TRBJ1-1; D is perhaps TRBD1 (5 bases). Looked up from germline, CDR1 is DFQATT and CDR2 is SNEGSKA (reference sequence). V lost 5 bases, J lost 5 bases, and 15 bases lay in between. The CDR3 contains 13 residues. The CDR3 here is CSACREVNTEAFF. The CDR3 nucleotides read TGCAGTGCTTGCAGGGAGGTAAATACTGAAGCTTTCTTT.

This chain links TRBV6-5 with TRBJ2-7, with 8 bases matching TRBD1. The germline gives CDR1 MNHEY, CDR2 SVGAGI. This CDR3 has 13 amino acids. V lost 6 bases to trimming and J lost 3 bases; unmatched junction nucleotides: 4. DNA for the CDR3: TGTGCCAGCAGACTAACAGGGGGCTACGAGCAGTACTTC. This codes for CASRLTGGYEQYF.

There are a few counts of this clonotype. This chain joins TRBV7-2 and TRBJ2-1, with D unresolved. Trimming took 8 bases from V and 2 from J, leaving 10 bases between them. The CDR3 loop spans 13 amino acids. Looked up from germline, CDR1 is SGHTA and CDR2 is FQGNSA. The CDR3 loop reads CASSDHPYNEQFF. The CDR3 DNA sequence: TGTGCCAGCTCAGACCACCCCTACAATGAGCAGTTCTTC.

V is TRBV20-1 and J is TRBJ2-1, with D possibly TRBD2 on 5 matching bases. V was pared by 4 bases and J by 9 bases, with 19 bases between. The CDR3 spans 14 residues. Germline CDR1 is DFQATT and CDR2 is SNEGSKA (reference sequence). The CDR3 DNA reads as TGCAGTGCTAAGGAGATGAGGCCGGGGTCTGAGCAGTTCTTC. Amino acids: CSAKEMRPGSEQFF.

The chain recombines TRBV20-1 with TRBJ1-4; D is unclear. The CDR3 extends over 14 amino acids. Germline V gene lookup returns CDR1 DFQATT and CDR2 SNEGSKA (reference sequence). V was trimmed by 6 bases and J by 0 bases, leaving 11 bases between them. CDR3 bases: TGCAGTGCCGCCAAGACTGCAACTAATGAAAAACTGTTTTTT. Translated, it gives CSAAKTATNEKLFF.

The chain is built from TRBV20-1 and TRBJ2-7; no firm D call. Trimming cost V 5 bases and J 4 bases, with 12 bases left between them. The CDR3 has 12 amino acids. Germline V CDR1 and CDR2: DFQATT, SNEGSKA (reference sequence). As DNA, the CDR3 is TGCAGTGCTGGACGGAATTATTACGAGCAGTACTTC. This encodes CSAGRNYYEQYF.

This clonotype turned up a few times. The chain links TRBV21-1 to TRBJ1-2. TRBV21-1 is a known pseudogene. This CDR3 contains 13 residues. CDR3 nucleotide sequence: TGTGCCAGCAGCAACGTTGTGGGTAATGGCTACACCTTC. Its protein product is CASSNVVGNGYTF.

This clonotype was counted between two and nine times. The chain combines TRBV10-3 with TRBJ2-1; D remains ambiguous. The V gene's germline CDR1 is ENHRY and CDR2 SYGVKD. Trimming stripped 4 bases from V and 5 bases from J, with 6 bases between. This CDR3 is built from 12 residues. CDR3 loop: CAISGRDNEQFF. CDR3 bases: TGTGCCATCAGTGGGCGCGACAATGAGCAGTTCTTC.

In regard to this clonotype: The junction shows a germline mismatch at one end, possibly a read error. This chain uses TRBV19 with TRBJ2-5, with D maybe TRBD2 (6 bases). CDR1 LNHDA and CDR2 SQIVND come from the germline V gene (reference sequence). The CDR3 length is 11 residues. CDR3 loop: CASKSSGTQYF. CDR3 bases: TGCGCCAGTAAGAGTAGCGGGACCCAGTACTTC.